Each of the 27 T cell receptor beta chains below was sequenced from the same sample in a study of OX40 agonist ivuxolimab in advanced cancers. Using immunoSEQ multiplex PCR, the repertoire was profiled, and TCRdb retains in-frame clones only, with some absent. The sample lists approximately 130,000 clones; approximately 90% were seen once. The material was CD4+ or CD8+ T cells sorted from blood, obtained in a trial of the OX40 agonist ivuxolimab. Every receptor here comes from an adult with an advanced solid tumor such as melanoma, head and neck, liver or kidney cancer.

The chain is built from TRBV18 and TRBJ1-5, with D unresolved. V lost 2 bases, J lost 7 bases, and 6 bases lay in between. Germline CDR1 is KGHSH and CDR2 is LQKENI. The CDR3 runs 12 residues. Here the CDR3 DNA reads TGTGCCAGCTCACCAGTCGCCCAGCCCCAGCATTTT. It codes for CASSPVAQPQHF.

The V call is TRBV15, the J call TRBJ2-1; D gene ambiguous. Germline V gives CDR1 LNHNV, CDR2 YYDKDF (reference sequence). This CDR3 region has 16 residues. Deletions cut 0 bases from V and 2 bases from J, with 11 bases between. CDR3 sequence reads: CATSREYAQTYNEQFF. CDR3 coding DNA: TGTGCCACCAGCAGAGAGTACGCGCAAACCTACAATGAGCAGTTCTTC.

This rearrangement joins TRBV6-1 to TRBJ2-7; unclear D gene. CDR3 length equals 12 residues. Looked up from germline, CDR1 is MNHNS and CDR2 is SASEGT. V shed 5 bases and J shed 0 bases, with 5 bases lying between them. The CDR3, as DNA: TGTGCCAGCAGTCTGAACTCCTACGAGCAGTACTTC. Its translation: CASSLNSYEQYF.

CDR3 sequence (DNA): TGTGCCAGCAGTTTTCTCCAGGGTTACACCGGGGAGCTGTTTTTT. Translating it yields CASSFLQGYTGELFF. V usage is TRBV27 and J usage is TRBJ2-2; D is possibly TRBD1 (5 bases). Trimming removed 3 bases at V and 3 bases at J, with 11 bases between. This CDR3 region has 15 residues. Germline V gene data show CDR1 as MNHEY and CDR2 as SMNVEV (reference sequence).

This chain connects TRBV6-1 to TRBJ2-1; possibly TRBD1 for D (5 bases). Looked up from germline, CDR1 is MNHNS and CDR2 is SASEGT. The CDR3 contains 13 residues. The V end lost 6 bases, the J end lost 3 bases, and 9 bases lay between the germline ends. The CDR3 DNA follows: TGTGCCAGCAGGGCGACAGACTACAATGAGCAGTTCTTC. The encoded protein is CASRATDYNEQFF.

The chain couples TRBV28 to TRBJ1-1; TRBD1 is a possible D gene (5 bases). CDR1 is MDHEN, CDR2 SYDVKM, per germline. Trimming shortened V by 5 bases and J by 7 bases, and 14 bases separated the two germline ends. The CDR3 consists of 13 residues. CDR3 bases: TGTGCCAGCAGTCCCCGGGGGTCCCTTGAAGCTTTCTTT. Translating it yields CASSPRGSLEAFF.

This clone was seen only once. This chain links TRBV18 with TRBJ2-7; D is unresolved. CDR3 length: 12 residues. V was clipped by 0 bases and J by 4 bases, with 4 bases between them. Germline CDR1 KGHSH, CDR2 LQKENI. The DNA for the CDR3 is TGTGCCAGCTCACCACCGTCTTACGAGCAGTACTTC. Translation: CASSPPSYEQYF.

The rearrangement links TRBV6-1 to TRBJ1-1; no clear D gene. The CDR3 totals 13 residues. V lost 7 bases and J 3 bases, leaving 12 bases between the germline ends. CDR1 and CDR2 from the germline V gene are MNHNS and SASEGT. CDR3 coding DNA: TGTGCCAGCACCCTCACTCGGGACACTGAAGCTTTCTTT. Its translation is CASTLTRDTEAFF.

The chain couples TRBV28 to TRBJ1-5; 7 bases map to TRBD1. The J segment lost 2 bases and the V segment lost 3 bases, leaving 4 bases of the junction unmatched. CDR1 is MDHEN and CDR2 is SYDVKM in the germline V gene. The CDR3 length is 15 residues. The CDR3 protein is CASSLSDRGNQPQHF. The DNA of the CDR3 is TGTGCCAGCAGTTTGAGCGACAGGGGCAATCAGCCCCAGCATTTT.

Worth noting for this clone: Other DNA sequences in this specimen translate into the identical CDR3. The V and J genes are TRBV18 and TRBJ2-5; D not certain. The germline V gene has CDR1 KGHSH and CDR2 LQKENI. V lost 3 bases and J 3 bases, leaving 2 bases between the germline ends. The CDR3 runs 11 residues. CDR3 DNA: TGTGCCAGCTCACCTGAAGAGACCCAGTACTTC. Protein product: CASSPEETQYF.

The gene calls are TRBV19 and TRBJ1-4; no clear D. This CDR3 comprises 14 residues. Per the germline V gene, CDR1 is LNHDA and CDR2 is SQIVND (reference sequence). Trimming removed 5 bases from V and 7 bases from J, with 14 bases in between. CDR3 in amino acids: CASSSSTTGEKLFF. CDR3 nucleotides: TGTGCCAGTAGTTCCTCCACGACTGGTGAAAAACTGTTTTTT.

J is TRBJ1-2 and V is TRBV5-4; no clear D. Germline-derived CDR1 and CDR2 are SGHNT and YYREEE (reference sequence). V lost 4 bases and J lost 8, with 15 bases in between. CDR3 length: 13 residues. CDR3 in amino acids: CASSQDGFRGYTF. The CDR3 bases are TGTGCCAGCAGCCAGGACGGATTTAGAGGCTACACCTTC.

This chain uses TRBV28 with TRBJ1-3; D not certain. Germline V gene lookup returns CDR1 MDHEN and CDR2 SYDVKM. Between the trimmed V and J ends, which lost 6 bases and 9 bases, there was a span of 18 bases. The CDR3 has 14 residues. The CDR3 region is CASSHGDLLATIYF. DNA of the CDR3: TGTGCCAGCAGCCATGGGGATCTCCTAGCCACCATATATTTT.

V and J are TRBV28 and TRBJ1-4; D might be TRBD1 (5 bases). The ends were cut back, 3 bases at V and 1 base at J, with 12 bases in the middle. This CDR3 comprises 16 residues. Per germline, CDR1 MDHEN and CDR2 SYDVKM. The CDR3 sequence: CASSFGGGGTNEKLFF. The CDR3 DNA reads as TGTGCCAGCAGTTTTGGCGGGGGGGGAACTAATGAAAAACTGTTTTTT. Filled out from reference TRBV28 and TRBJ1-4, the complete variable domain reads DVKVTQSSRYLVKRTGEKVFLECVQDMDHENMFWYRQDPGLGLRLIYFSYDVKMKEKGDIPEGYSVSREKKERFSLILESASTNQTSMYLCASSFGGGGTNEKLFFGSGTQLSVL.

This chain links TRBV9 with TRBJ1-5, with D unclear. V was clipped by 3 bases and J by 2 bases, with 12 bases between them. Germline values: CDR1 SGDLS, CDR2 YYNGEE. CDR3 length equals 15 residues. For the CDR3, the DNA is TGTGCCAGCAGCGCCAGTGGTTCGGGCAATCAGCCCCAGCATTTT. It translates to CASSASGSGNQPQHF.

This clone turned up a few times. The V and J genes are TRBV7-9 and TRBJ1-5; 10 positions match TRBD1. Germline trimming cut 4 bases from V and 7 bases from J; bases unmatched to any gene: 7. Germline loops: CDR1 SEHNR, CDR2 FQNEAQ (reference sequence). The CDR3 runs 15 residues. CDR3 in amino acids: CASSSDRGLRQPQHF. The DNA of the CDR3 is TGTGCCAGCAGCTCAGACAGGGGGCTAAGGCAGCCCCAGCATTTT.

A single count supports this clone. The genes are TRBV5-4 and TRBJ2-7; 7 bases align to TRBD1. Germline V gene data show CDR1 as SGHNT and CDR2 as YYREEE (reference sequence). CDR3 length equals 12 residues. V shed 3 bases, J shed 4 bases, and the junction held 1 base outside the gene matches. CDR3 bases: TGTGCCAGCAGCTCAGGGGGATACGAGCAGTACTTC. It specifies CASSSGGYEQYF.

The chain uses TRBV7-9 and TRBJ1-1, with D unresolved. Germline CDR1 is SEHNR and CDR2 is FQNEAQ (reference sequence). This CDR3 contains 13 residues. V lost 5 bases, J lost 1 base, and 8 bases lay in between. CDR3 residues: CASSRRQNTEAFF. Written as DNA, the CDR3 is TGTGCCAGCAGCCGGAGACAGAACACTGAAGCTTTCTTT.

The chain combines TRBV6-5 with TRBJ2-7; 7 bases match TRBD2. The CDR3 extends over 15 amino acids. Germline CDR1 MNHEY, CDR2 SVGAGI. The trim removed 0 bases at V and 4 bases at J, leaving 6 bases unmatched. In DNA, the CDR3 is TGTGCCAGCAGTTACTCGAAGGCGGGAGCGTACGAGCAGTACTTC. Protein product: CASSYSKAGAYEQYF.

The chain employs TRBV5-1 and TRBJ2-2; possibly TRBD2 for D (7 bases). Trimming took 4 bases from V and 4 from J, leaving 17 bases between them. This CDR3 comprises 16 residues. CDR1 is SGHRS, CDR2 YFSETQ, per germline. The CDR3 DNA reads as TGCGCCAGCAGCCCCATTGAGGGGGGGAGCACCGGGGAGCTGTTTTTT. This sequence encodes CASSPIEGGSTGELFF.

This clone was seen once. The chain joins TRBV6-6 to TRBJ2-1; 13 bases align to TRBD2. The CDR3 totals 15 residues. J gave up 8 bases and V 6 bases, and 7 bases lay outside the gene matches. Germline CDR1 reads MNHNY; CDR2 reads SVGAGI (reference sequence). CDR3 bases: TGTGCCAGCAGCCTACTAGCGGGAGGGCCCCATGAGCAGTTCTTC. It yields the protein CASSLLAGGPHEQFF.

The chain joins TRBV18 to TRBJ1-1, with 7 bases matching TRBD1. The length of the CDR3 is 14 residues. V trimming: 7 bases; J trimming: 5 bases; junction bases outside the gene matches: 10. Germline V CDR1 and CDR2: KGHSH, LQKENI. The CDR3 reads CASLTTGIKTEAFF. As DNA, the CDR3 is TGTGCCAGCTTAACGACAGGGATAAAAACTGAAGCTTTCTTT.

The rearrangement links TRBV28 to TRBJ1-2; weak D call: TRBD1 (5 bases). Germline V lookup: CDR1 MDHEN, CDR2 SYDVKM. This CDR3 has 13 amino acids. Trimming cost V 2 bases and J 5 bases, with 9 bases left between them. The DNA for the CDR3 is TGTGCCAGCAGTTTAGTCCCAGGGTATGGCTACACCTTC. It codes for CASSLVPGYGYTF.

The rearrangement joins TRBV5-4 to TRBJ2-2, with 10 bases aligning to TRBD1. Trimming cost V 0 bases and J 7 bases; bases outside gene matches: 6. The length of the CDR3 is 16 residues. CDR1 SGHNT and CDR2 YYREEE come from the germline V gene (reference sequence). CDR3 coding DNA: TGTGCCAGCAGCTTGGAGGACAGGGGGGGGAACGGGGAGCTGTTTTTT. This translates into CASSLEDRGGNGELFF.

The chain joins TRBV7-2 to TRBJ2-1; 7 positions agree with TRBD2. The CDR3 contains 14 residues. The V gene end was trimmed by 0 bases and the J gene end by 9 bases; junction bases not matched to a gene: 5. Looked up from germline, CDR1 is SGHTA and CDR2 is FQGNSA. The CDR3 loop reads CASSLALSGGEQFF. The CDR3 coding sequence is TGTGCCAGCAGCTTAGCGCTTTCGGGAGGTGAGCAGTTCTTC. The full variable domain, rest sourced from reference TRBV7-2 and TRBJ2-1, is GAGVSQSPSNKVTEKGKDVELRCDPISGHTALYWYRQSLGQGLEFLIYFQGNSAPDKSGLPSDRFSAERTGGSVSTLTIQRTQQEDSAVYLCASSLALSGGEQFFGPGTRLTVL.

The rearrangement joins TRBV7-3 to TRBJ2-3; D might be TRBD2 (5 bases). Per the germline V gene, CDR1 is SGHTA and CDR2 is FQGTGA. The CDR3 is 15 residues long. Trimming took 1 base from V and 2 from J, leaving 10 bases between them. The CDR3 reads CASSLNTGYTDTQYF. The CDR3 nucleotides read TGTGCCAGCAGCTTAAATACGGGGTACACAGATACGCAGTATTTT.

This rearrangement joins TRBV25-1 to TRBJ1-2; D is uncertain. This CDR3 has 13 residues. The V end was cut by 0 bases, the J end by 8 bases, with 10 bases between. Germline CDR1 is MGHDK and CDR2 is SYGVNS. The CDR3 nucleotides are TGTGCCAGCAGTGAATATTTGGAGGGCGGCTACACCTTC. Residues: CASSEYLEGGYTF.